The rows below give T cell receptor beta chains drawn from one sample of a study of cytomegalovirus exposure and HLA in healthy donors. Generated by immunoSEQ multiplex PCR, the TCRdb table keeps only in-frame clones and is missing some. Among approximately 120,000 clones listed, 95% to 97% were seen once. The sequenced material came from PBMCs. These receptors were taken from a young man in good health and CMV-seronegative. Both conserved end residues are part of each CDR3. The D gene is left open where the match is weak. Not all rows give a size; the values are once, few, many and, for expanded clones, a class.

CDR3 length | J gene | D gene | clone size | V gene | CDR3 protein | CDR3 DNA
14 | TRBJ1-1 | . | once | TRBV27 | CASRGGFLDTEAFF | TGTGCCAGCAGAGGAGGGTTTTTGGACACTGAAGCTTTCTTT
13 | TRBJ1-2 | TRBD1 | . | TRBV4-2 | CASSQETGAGYTF | TGTGCCAGCAGCCAAGAAACAGGGGCTGGCTACACCTTC
15 | TRBJ1-4 | . | . | TRBV9 | CASSVGQGFNEKLFF | TGTGCCAGCAGCGTAGGTCAGGGATTTAATGAAAAACTGTTTTTT
13 | TRBJ2-1 | TRBD2 | . | TRBV10-3 | CAISEYLEREEFF | TGTGCCATCAGTGAGTACCTTGAGCGGGAGGAGTTCTTC
14 | TRBJ1-3 | . | once | TRBV4-3 | CASSRGDGRNTIYF | TGCGCCAGCAGCCGGGGGGACGGGAGAAACACCATATATTTT
14 | TRBJ2-7 | TRBD2 | . | TRBV27 | CASSFRTSAYEQYF | TGTGCCAGCAGTTTCAGGACTAGCGCCTACGAGCAGTACTTC
15 | TRBJ2-7 | TRBD1 | . | TRBV25-1 | CASSASTGSSYEQYF | TGTGCCAGCAGCGCATCGACAGGGAGCTCCTACGAGCAGTACTTC
13 | TRBJ2-7 | TRBD1 | . | TRBV25-1 | CASRQGARYEQYF | TGTGCCAGCAGACAGGGGGCGCGTTACGAGCAGTACTTC
14 | TRBJ1-4 | . | . | TRBV18 | CASSERGTGEKLFF | TGTGCCAGCTCAGAAAGGGGAACGGGTGAAAAACTGTTTTTT
13 | TRBJ2-7 | . | . | TRBV30 | CAWSIGGTYEQYF | TGTGCCTGGAGTATCGGAGGGACCTACGAGCAGTACTTC
16 | TRBJ2-3 | TRBD2 | . | TRBV5-8 | CASSSLGLAGPGTQYF | TGTGCCAGCAGCTCCCTTGGCCTAGCGGGGCCAGGGACGCAGTATTTT
22 | TRBJ2-1 | . | . | TRBV21-1 | CASSKKSGRNLRGWSSYNEQFF | TGTGCCAGCAGCAAAAAGTCTGGTCGGAATTTACGGGGGTGGAGCTCCTACAATGAGCAGTTCTTC
13 | TRBJ2-7 | . | . | TRBV19 | CASSIGLSYEQYF | TGTGCCAGTAGTATTGGCCTGTCCTACGAGCAGTACTTC
14 | TRBJ1-5 | TRBD1 | . | TRBV5-6 | CASSRPGQNQPQHF | TGTGCCAGCAGCCGCCCGGGACAGAATCAGCCCCAGCATTTT
16 | TRBJ2-7 | . | . | TRBV5-5 | CASSLSWPGRTYEQYF | TGTGCCAGCAGCTTATCGTGGCCTGGGAGGACCTACGAGCAGTACTTC
15 | TRBJ2-3 | TRBD2 | . | TRBV15 | CATSPHGAGADTQYF | TGTGCCACCAGCCCCCACGGAGCGGGAGCGGATACGCAGTATTTT
14 | TRBJ2-1 | . | . | TRBV18 | CASSPPRTVNEQFF | TGTGCCAGCTCACCACCCAGGACAGTCAATGAGCAGTTCTTC
13 | TRBJ1-1 | . | . | TRBV2 | CASRSSLNSEAFF | TGTGCCAGCAGGTCGTCCCTGAACTCTGAAGCTTTCTTT
13 | TRBJ2-5 | . | . | TRBV30 | CAWSVGGLETQYF | TGTGCCTGGAGTGTTGGCGGGTTAGAGACCCAGTACTTC
14 | TRBJ1-2 | . | . | TRBV2 | CASSVAPRDYGYTF | TGTGCCAGCAGTGTGGCCCCTCGGGACTATGGCTACACCTTC